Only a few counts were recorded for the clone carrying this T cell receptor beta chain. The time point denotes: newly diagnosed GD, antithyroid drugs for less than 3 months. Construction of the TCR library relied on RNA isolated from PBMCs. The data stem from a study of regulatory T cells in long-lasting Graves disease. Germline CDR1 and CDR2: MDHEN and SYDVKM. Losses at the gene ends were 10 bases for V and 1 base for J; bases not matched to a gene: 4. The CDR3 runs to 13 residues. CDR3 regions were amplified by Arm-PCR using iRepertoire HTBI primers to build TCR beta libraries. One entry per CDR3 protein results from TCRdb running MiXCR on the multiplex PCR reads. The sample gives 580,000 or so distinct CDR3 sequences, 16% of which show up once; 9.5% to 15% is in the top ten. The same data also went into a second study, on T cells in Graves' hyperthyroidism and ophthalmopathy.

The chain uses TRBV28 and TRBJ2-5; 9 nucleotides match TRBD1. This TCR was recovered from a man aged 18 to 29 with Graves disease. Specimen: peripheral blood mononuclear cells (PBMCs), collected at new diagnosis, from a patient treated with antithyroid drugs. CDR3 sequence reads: CAIRTGVQETQYF. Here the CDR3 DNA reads TGTGCCATCCGGACAGGGGTCCAAGAGACCCAGTACTTC. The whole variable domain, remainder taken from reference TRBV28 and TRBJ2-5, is DVKVTQSSRYLVKRTGEKVFLECVQDMDHENMFWYRQDPGLGLRLIYFSYDVKMKEKGDIPEGYSVSREKKERFSLILESASTNQTSMYLCAIRTGVQETQYFGPGTRLLVL.